One and the same sample provided the 3 T cell receptor beta chains below, sequenced in a study of shared clonotypes between healthy human individuals. Repertoires were generated with immunoSEQ multiplex PCR, while TCRdb's copy carries only in-frame clones and drops some. The table includes some 1.4 million clones, over 95% detected once. Source material: naive CD4+ T cells sorted from blood. The subset here: CD45RA+ positively selected. Receptor source: a young man in good health.

This chain links TRBV5-1 with TRBJ1-1, with D hard to call. Trimming shortened V by 7 bases and J by 7 bases, and 11 bases separated the two germline ends. In germline, CDR1 is SGHRS, CDR2 YFSETQ. CDR3 size: 11 residues. CDR3 sequence (DNA): TGCGCCAGCCACTCCGCAGTTGAAGCTTTCTTT. Translating gives CASHSAVEAFF.

This clone was counted a single time. Other DNA sequences in this specimen translate into the identical CDR3. This chain joins TRBV6-6 and TRBJ2-7, with TRBD1 matching 7 bases. Germline V gene lookup returns CDR1 MNHNY and CDR2 SVGAGI (reference sequence). This CDR3 spans 12 amino acids. V lost 6 bases, J lost 1 base, and 0 bases stayed unmatched. CDR3 in DNA: TGTGCCAGCAGGACAGGGTCCTACGAGCAGTACTTC. Residues: CASRTGSYEQYF.

On this clone itself: The same CDR3 can be traced to other DNA sequences in this sample. The chain is built from TRBV2 and TRBJ2-7, with D unresolved. Germline V gene sequence: CDR1 SNHLY, CDR2 FYNNEI. Trimming removed 4 bases at V and 7 bases at J, with 8 bases between. This CDR3 region has 11 residues. The CDR3 sequence: CASSVLREQYF. CDR3 in DNA: TGTGCCAGCAGTGTTCTACGGGAGCAGTACTTC.